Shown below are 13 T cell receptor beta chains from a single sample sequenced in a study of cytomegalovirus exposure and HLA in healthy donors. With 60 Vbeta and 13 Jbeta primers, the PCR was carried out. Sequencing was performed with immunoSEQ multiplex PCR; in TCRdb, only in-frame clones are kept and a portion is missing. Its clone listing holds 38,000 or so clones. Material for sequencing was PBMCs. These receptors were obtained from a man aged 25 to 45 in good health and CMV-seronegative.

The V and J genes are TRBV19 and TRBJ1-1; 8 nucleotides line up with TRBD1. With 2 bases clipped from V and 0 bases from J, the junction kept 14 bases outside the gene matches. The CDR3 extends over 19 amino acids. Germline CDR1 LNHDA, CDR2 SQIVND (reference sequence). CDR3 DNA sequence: TGTGCCAGTAGTATATGGGTTGACAGGGGCGGATGGATGAACACTGAAGCTTTCTTT. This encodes CASSIWVDRGGWMNTEAFF.

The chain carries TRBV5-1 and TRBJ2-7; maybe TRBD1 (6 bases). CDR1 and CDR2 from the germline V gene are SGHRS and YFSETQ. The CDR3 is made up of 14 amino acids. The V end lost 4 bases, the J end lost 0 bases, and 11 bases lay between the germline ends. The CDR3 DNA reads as TGCGCCAGCAGCGGGACATTGGGCTCCTACGAGCAGTACTTC. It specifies CASSGTLGSYEQYF.

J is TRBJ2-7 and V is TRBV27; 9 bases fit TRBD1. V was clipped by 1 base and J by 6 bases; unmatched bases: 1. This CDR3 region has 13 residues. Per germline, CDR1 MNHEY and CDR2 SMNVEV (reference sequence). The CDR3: CASSLYRGREQYF. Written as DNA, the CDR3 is TGTGCCAGCAGTTTATACAGGGGGCGCGAGCAGTACTTC.

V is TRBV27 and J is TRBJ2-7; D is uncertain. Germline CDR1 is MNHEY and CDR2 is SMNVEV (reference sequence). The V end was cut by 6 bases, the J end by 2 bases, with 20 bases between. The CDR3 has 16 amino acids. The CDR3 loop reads CASSHNSKTLPYEQYF. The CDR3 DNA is TGTGCCAGCAGCCATAACAGCAAAACCCTCCCCTACGAGCAGTACTTC.

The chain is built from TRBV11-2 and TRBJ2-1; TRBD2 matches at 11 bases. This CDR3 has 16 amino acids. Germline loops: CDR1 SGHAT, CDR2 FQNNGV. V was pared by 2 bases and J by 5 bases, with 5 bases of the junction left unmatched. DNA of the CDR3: TGTGCCAGCAGCTTAATTATTAGCGGGGGGGACAATGAGCAGTTCTTC. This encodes CASSLIISGGDNEQFF.

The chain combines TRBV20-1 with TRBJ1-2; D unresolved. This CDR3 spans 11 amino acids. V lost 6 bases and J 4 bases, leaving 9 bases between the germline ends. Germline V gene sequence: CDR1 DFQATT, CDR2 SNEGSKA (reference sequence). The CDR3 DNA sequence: TGCAGTGCCGCAGAAACCTATGGCTACACCTTC. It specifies CSAAETYGYTF.

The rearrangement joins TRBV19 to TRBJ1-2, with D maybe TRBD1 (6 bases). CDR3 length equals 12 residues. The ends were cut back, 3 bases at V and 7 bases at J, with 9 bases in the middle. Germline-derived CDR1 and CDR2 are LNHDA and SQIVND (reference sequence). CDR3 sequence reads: CASSMQGRGYTF. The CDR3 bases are TGTGCCAGTAGTATGCAGGGGCGTGGCTACACCTTC.

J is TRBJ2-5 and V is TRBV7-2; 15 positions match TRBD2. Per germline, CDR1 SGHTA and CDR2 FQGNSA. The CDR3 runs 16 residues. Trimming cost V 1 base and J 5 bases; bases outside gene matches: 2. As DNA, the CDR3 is TGTGCCAGCAGCTTAGAGGGACTAGCGGGGGGCGAGACCCAGTACTTC. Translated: CASSLEGLAGGETQYF.

The CDR3 DNA reads as TGCGCCAGCAGGGGGGAGCGGGAGGTCGATGAGCAGTTCTTC. Protein: CASRGEREVDEQFF. This chain connects TRBV10-1 to TRBJ2-1; 9 bases fit TRBD2. CDR1 is WNHNN, CDR2 SYGVQD, per germline (reference sequence). This CDR3 has 14 amino acids. Trimming cost V 6 bases and J 8 bases; bases outside gene matches: 8.

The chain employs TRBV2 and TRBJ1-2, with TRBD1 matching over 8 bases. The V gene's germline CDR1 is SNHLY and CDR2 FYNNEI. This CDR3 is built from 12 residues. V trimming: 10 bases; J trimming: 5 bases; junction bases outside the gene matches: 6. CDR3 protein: CATMDRDYGYTF. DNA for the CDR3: TGTGCCACCATGGACAGGGATTATGGCTACACCTTC.

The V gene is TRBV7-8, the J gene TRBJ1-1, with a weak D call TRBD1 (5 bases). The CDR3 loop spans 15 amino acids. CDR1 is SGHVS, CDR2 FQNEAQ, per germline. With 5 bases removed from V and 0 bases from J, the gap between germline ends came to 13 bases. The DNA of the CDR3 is TGTGCCAGCAGCCTGATTACGACAGTGAACACTGAAGCTTTCTTT. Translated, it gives CASSLITTVNTEAFF.

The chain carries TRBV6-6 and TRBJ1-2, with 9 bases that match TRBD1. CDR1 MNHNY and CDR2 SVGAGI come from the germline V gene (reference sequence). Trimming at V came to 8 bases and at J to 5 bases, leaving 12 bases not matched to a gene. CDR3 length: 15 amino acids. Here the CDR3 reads CASQSPGQGRYGYTF. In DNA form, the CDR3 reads TGTGCCAGCCAAAGCCCGGGACAGGGAAGGTATGGCTACACCTTC.

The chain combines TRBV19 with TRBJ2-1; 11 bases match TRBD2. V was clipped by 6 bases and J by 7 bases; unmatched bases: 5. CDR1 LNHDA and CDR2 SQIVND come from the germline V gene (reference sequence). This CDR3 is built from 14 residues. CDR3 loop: CASRDLAGGNEQFF. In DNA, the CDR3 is TGTGCCAGTAGAGATCTAGCGGGGGGTAATGAGCAGTTCTTC.